This TCR beta chain was identified in a study of CD8+ T cells in alopecia areata. Overall study: Dosing with tofacitinib proceeded for 6 to 18 months, followed by 6 months off drug.

There are 15 residues in the CDR3. V lost 6 bases and J lost 2; bases outside the gene matches: 7. Extraction and reverse transcription of RNA yielded cDNA as the sequencing template. Profiling relied on immunoSEQ multiplex PCR, and the TCRdb table lists in-frame clones only, not all of them. The sample carries about 13,000 clones, about 65% recorded once. Treatment indicated: oral pan-JAK inhibitor, 5-10 mg twice daily. The investigators collected lesional scalp punch biopsies and peripheral blood from alopecia areata patients. Study observations and caveats: The study found tofacitinib significantly decreased scalp clonality and expanded CD8+ clones among the top 100.

As regards this clone: Its antigen is unknown.

This material consisted of skin, taken at week 4, from a patient treated with tofacitinib. The source is a human donor with alopecia areata. The chain carries TRBV23-1 and TRBJ2-1, with TRBD2 identical over 7 bases. TRBV23-1 is an ORF; its function is uncertain. CDR3 DNA sequence: TGCGCCAGCAGATTGGCGGGGGAAACCTACAATGAGCAGTTCTTC. Protein: CASRLAGETYNEQFF.